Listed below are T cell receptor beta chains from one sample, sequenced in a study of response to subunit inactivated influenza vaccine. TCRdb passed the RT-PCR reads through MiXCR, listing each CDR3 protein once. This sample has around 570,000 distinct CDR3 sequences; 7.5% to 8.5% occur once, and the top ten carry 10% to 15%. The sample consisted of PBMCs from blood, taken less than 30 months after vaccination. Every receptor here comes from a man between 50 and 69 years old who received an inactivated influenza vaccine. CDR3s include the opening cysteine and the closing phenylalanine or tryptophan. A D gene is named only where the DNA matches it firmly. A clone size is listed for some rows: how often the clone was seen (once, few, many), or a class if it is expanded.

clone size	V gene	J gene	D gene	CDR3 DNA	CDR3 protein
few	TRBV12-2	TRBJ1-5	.	TGTGCAAGTCGCTTGGGACAGGGGAAGGGGCAGCCCCAGCATTTT	CASRLGQGKGQPQHF
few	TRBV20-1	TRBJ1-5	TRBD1	TGCAGTGCCCAGAGAGGGGGCTCAAGCAATCAGCCCCAGCATTTT	CSAQRGGSSNQPQHF
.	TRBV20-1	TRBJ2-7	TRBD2	TGCAGTGCTAGGCGGGGTGGAGCGGGGAACCGCGAGCAGTACTTC	CSARRGGAGNREQYF
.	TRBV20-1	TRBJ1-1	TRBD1	TGCAGTGACAAACCGGGACAGGGAGAAGCTTTCTTT	CSDKPGQGEAFF
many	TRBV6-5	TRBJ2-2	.	TGTGCCAGCGGATACAGGGAGAACACCGGGGAGCTGTTTTTT	CASGYRENTGELFF
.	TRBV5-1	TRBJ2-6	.	TGCGCCAGCAGCCTAGTAGGTGGGGCCAACGTCCTGACTTTC	CASSLVGGANVLTF
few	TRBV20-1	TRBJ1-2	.	TGCAGTGTCCGCGGGGGGGCAAACTATGGCTACACCTTC	CSVRGGANYGYTF
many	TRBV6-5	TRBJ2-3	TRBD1	TGTGCCAGCAGTTACTCTGGACAGGGGGCGAAAGATACGCAGTATTTT	CASSYSGQGAKDTQYF
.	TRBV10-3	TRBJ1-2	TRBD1	TGTGCCATCTATGGAGAGGGACAGGGGGTCGGCTACACCTTC	CAIYGEGQGVGYTF
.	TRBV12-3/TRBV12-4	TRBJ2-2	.	TGTGCCAGCAGTCCCTCGCGGGGTGGAGGTTTTTACACCGGGGAGCTGTTTTTT	CASSPSRGGGFYTGELFF
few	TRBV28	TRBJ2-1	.	TGTGCCAGCAGTTTTCTATTAGTGGACAGAGAGCAGTTCTTC	CASSFLLVDREQFF
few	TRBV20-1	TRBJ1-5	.	TGCAGTGCTAGTAGTTCGTCGACAGCCTCTCAGCCCCAGCATTTT	CSASSSSTASQPQHF
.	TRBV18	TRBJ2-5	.	TGTGCCAGCTGGAACCAAGAGACCCAGTACTTC	CASWNQETQYF
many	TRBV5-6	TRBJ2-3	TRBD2	TGTGCCAGCAGCTTCACGGTGACTAGCGGGAGTACAGATACGCAGTATTTT	CASSFTVTSGSTDTQYF
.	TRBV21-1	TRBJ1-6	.	TGTGCCAGCAGCAACGAAGGGGAGAATTCACCCCTCCACTTT	CASSNEGENSPLHF
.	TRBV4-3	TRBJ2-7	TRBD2	TGCGCCAGCAGCCAAGATTGGCGGGGGGCCGGCCACGAGCAGTACTTC	CASSQDWRGAGHEQYF
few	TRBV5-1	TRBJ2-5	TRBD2	TGCGCCAGCAGCGGCAGCGGGGGGCAAGAGACCCAGTACTTC	CASSGSGGQETQYF
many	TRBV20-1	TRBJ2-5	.	TGCAGTGCCCCCCTCCCCAGGGGCGAGACCCAGTACTTC	CSAPLPRGETQYF
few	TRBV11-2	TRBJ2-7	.	TGTGCCAGCAGCACGGGACGGCAATCCTACGAGCAGTACTTC	CASSTGRQSYEQYF
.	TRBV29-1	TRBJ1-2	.	TGCAGCGTTAGGATGGGTAACTTGGATGGCTACACCTTC	CSVRMGNLDGYTF
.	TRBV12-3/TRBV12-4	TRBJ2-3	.	TGTGCCAGCAGTTTGAGCACAGGGCGGTGGGATACGCAGTATTTT	CASSLSTGRWDTQYF
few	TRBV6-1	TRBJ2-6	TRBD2	TGTGCCAGCAGTCGGCAAGCGGGGTGGGGCTTCTCTGGGGCCAACGTCCTGACTTTC	CASSRQAGWGFSGANVLTF
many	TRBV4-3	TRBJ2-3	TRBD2	TGCGCCAGCAGCCAAGGAACCGGGATAGCGGGGACAGATACGCAGTATTTT	CASSQGTGIAGTDTQYF
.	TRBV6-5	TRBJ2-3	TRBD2	TGTGCCAGCAGTTACTCGAATCTAGCGGGGTTTGCAGATACGCAGTATTTT	CASSYSNLAGFADTQYF
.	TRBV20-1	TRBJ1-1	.	TGCAGTGCTAAAGGGAACGCCGGGCGGCGGAGTAAGGGAGCTTTCTTT	CSAKGNAGRRSKGAFF
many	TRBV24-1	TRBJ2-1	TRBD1	TGTGCCACCGCGAAGACAGGGAGTCCCTACAATGAGCAGTTCTTC	CATAKTGSPYNEQFF
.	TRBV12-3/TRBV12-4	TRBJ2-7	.	TGTGCCAGCAGGGAGACTAACGGCCCCTACGAGCAGTACTTC	CASRETNGPYEQYF
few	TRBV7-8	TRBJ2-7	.	TGTGCCAGCAGCTTAGCGCACAAGGGCTCCTACGAGCAGTACTTC	CASSLAHKGSYEQYF
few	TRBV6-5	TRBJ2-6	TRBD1	TGTGCCAGCAGTTCCTGGACAGGCTCTGGGGCCAACGTCCTGACTTTC	CASSSWTGSGANVLTF
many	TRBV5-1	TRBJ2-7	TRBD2	TGCGCCAGCAGCCGGACAGCGGGGGCGTGGGAGCAGTACTTC	CASSRTAGAWEQYF
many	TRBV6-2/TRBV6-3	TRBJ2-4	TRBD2	TGTGCCAGCAGCTATACCGGGACTAGCCTAAACATTCAGTACTTC	CASSYTGTSLNIQYF